Below, 11 T cell receptor beta chains from the same sample are listed, as sequenced in a study of CD8+ T cells in alopecia areata. TCR sequencing used cDNA made by reverse transcription of extracted RNA. Some clones are missing from TCRdb's copy, which holds only in-frame ones; the method was immunoSEQ multiplex PCR. The sample includes about 70,000 clones, 25% to 30% of them seen just once. Treatment given: oral pan-JAK inhibitor, 5-10 mg twice daily. The sequenced sample was CD8+ T cells sorted from blood, obtained at week 4, from a patient treated with tofacitinib. The origin of the receptors is a human donor with alopecia areata.

This clone was detected only a few times. This chain uses TRBV5-1 with TRBJ2-3, with D hard to call. This CDR3 spans 18 amino acids. V lost 0 bases, J lost 3 bases, and 20 bases lay in between. Per germline, CDR1 SGHRS and CDR2 YFSETQ. CDR3 in amino acids: CASSLARDTATATDTQYF. Written as DNA, the CDR3 is TGCGCCAGCAGCTTGGCCAGAGACACCGCGACCGCTACAGATACGCAGTATTTT. The whole variable domain, filled in from reference TRBV5-1 and TRBJ2-3, reads KAGVTQTPRYLIKTRGQQVTLSCSPISGHRSVSWYQQTPGQGLQFLFEYFSETQRNKGNFPGRFSGRQFSNSRSEMNVSTLELGDSALYLCASSLARDTATATDTQYFGPGTRLTVL.

The rearrangement joins TRBV7-9 to TRBJ1-2, with unresolved D. The CDR3 has 11 amino acids. Trimming shortened V by 5 bases and J by 7 bases, and 8 bases separated the two germline ends. Germline V gene lookup returns CDR1 SEHNR and CDR2 FQNEAQ (reference sequence). The CDR3 nucleotides read TGTGCCAGCAGCGAGGCGGTTGGCTACACCTTC. Translation: CASSEAVGYTF.

CDR3 DNA: TGTGCCAGCAGTTTTTCCCTGGGGTCCCCAGGCCACGAGCAGTACTTC. It specifies CASSFSLGSPGHEQYF. This sequence joins TRBV27 and TRBJ2-7; D gene uncertain. This CDR3 has 16 amino acids. The V gene's germline CDR1 is MNHEY and CDR2 SMNVEV (reference sequence). The V end lost 3 bases, the J end lost 5 bases, and 20 bases lay between the germline ends.

The V and J genes are TRBV30 and TRBJ2-2, with TRBD1 matching 8 bases. The germline gives CDR1 GTSNPN, CDR2 SVGIG (reference sequence). Trimming at V came to 2 bases and at J to 9 bases, leaving 11 bases not matched to a gene. The CDR3 is made up of 15 amino acids. CDR3 loop: CAWSPGTGGYRELFF. The CDR3, as DNA: TGTGCCTGGAGTCCAGGGACAGGAGGATATCGGGAGCTGTTTTTT.

This clone was recorded once. This chain uses TRBV29-1 with TRBJ2-4; D gene ambiguous. The length of the CDR3 is 15 residues. V was cut by 4 bases and J by 1 base, with 14 bases left in between. Germline V gene lookup returns CDR1 SQVTM and CDR2 ANQGSEA. CDR3 nucleotides: TGCAGCGTTGTCGATGAGAGGTTCGCCAAAAACATTCAGTACTTC. Its protein is CSVVDERFAKNIQYF.

This clone was observed a few times. The V call is TRBV6-1, the J call TRBJ2-7; D tentatively fits TRBD1 or TRBD2 (6 bases each). Trimming took off 6 bases at V and 2 bases at J, with 14 bases between the two ends. Looked up from germline, CDR1 is MNHNS and CDR2 is SASEGT. The CDR3 runs 14 residues. CDR3: CASSLRGATYEQYF. In nucleotides, the CDR3 is TGTGCCAGCAGCCTAAGGGGGGCAACCTACGAGCAGTACTTC.

A few counts support this clone. The rearrangement joins TRBV7-2 to TRBJ2-5, with 7 bases identical to TRBD2. The CDR3 has 15 amino acids. Trimming at V came to 6 bases and at J to 2 bases, leaving 9 bases not matched to a gene. In germline, CDR1 is SGHTA, CDR2 FQGNSA. CDR3 in amino acids: CASRRLAIPQETQYF. Written as DNA, the CDR3 is TGTGCCAGCAGACGACTAGCCATCCCTCAAGAGACCCAGTACTTC.

The rearrangement uses TRBV29-1 and TRBJ1-5, with D perhaps matching TRBD1 (5 bases). Germline lookup yields CDR1 SQVTM and CDR2 ANQGSEA. The CDR3 is 13 residues long. CDR3 protein: CGGRAAGNQPQHF. In nucleotides, the CDR3 is TGCGGGGGACGGGCAGCGGGCAATCAGCCCCAGCATTTT. The whole variable domain, filled in from reference TRBV29-1 and TRBJ1-5, reads SAVISQKPSRDICQRGTSLTIQCQVDSQVTMMFWYRQQPGQSLTLIATANQGSEATYESGFVIDKFPISRPNLTFSTLTVSNMSPEDSSIYLCGGRAAGNQPQHFGDGTRLSIL.

CDR3 protein: CASSVGQGRAETQYF. CDR3 bases: TGTGCCAGCAGCGTGGGTCAGGGGCGGGCAGAGACCCAGTACTTC. The chain has TRBV9 and TRBJ2-5, with a possible D match to TRBD1 (6 bases). V was cut by 2 bases and J by 4 bases, with 15 bases left in between. The CDR3 covers 15 residues. CDR1 SGDLS and CDR2 YYNGEE come from the germline V gene.

V gene TRBV29-1 combines with J gene TRBJ2-7; D perhaps matches TRBD2 (6 bases). Trimming removed 5 bases at V and 1 base at J, with 15 bases between. Germline V gene sequence: CDR1 SQVTM, CDR2 ANQGSEA. This CDR3 has 14 amino acids. The CDR3 region has the DNA TGCAGCGTTCTTGGGGCGGGGTCGTCCTACGAGCAGTACTTC. Amino acids: CSVLGAGSSYEQYF.

This clone was seen more than once but under ten times. The rearrangement links TRBV30 to TRBJ1-3; D unresolved. The CDR3 runs 15 residues. CDR1 is GTSNPN, CDR2 SVGIG, per germline (reference sequence). The V and J ends lost 2 bases and 0 bases respectively, with 11 bases between them. CDR3 sequence: CAWSRTTLSGNTIYF. The CDR3 DNA is TGTGCCTGGAGTCGGACGACTCTCTCTGGAAACACCATATATTTT.